A single sample is the source of the 15 T cell receptor beta chains below, sequenced in a study of blood T cell repertoires in COVID-19 (dated by TCRdb to 2019 to 2021). Library generation was performed with the immunoSEQ multiplex PCR assay. TCRdb stores this immuneACCESS table with in-frame sequences only. Part of the clones is absent; in the studies checked, under half of the shortfall reflects unresolved V genes, and no reason is known for the rest. The sample yields 250,000 or so clones; approximately 85% were counted once. The ten top clones hold about 4.4% of the sample. Sequencing was carried out using peripheral blood. The receptors were sampled from a woman aged 70 to 79 with acute or convalescent COVID-19.

The chain recombines TRBV7-2 with TRBJ1-2, with 10 bases aligning to TRBD1. The V gene end was trimmed by 3 bases and the J gene end by 8 bases; junction bases not matched to a gene: 6. CDR3 size: 14 residues. CDR1 SGHTA and CDR2 FQGNSA come from the germline V gene. CDR3 nucleotide sequence: TGTGCCAGCAGCTTGGGACAGGGGATTGAGGGCTACACCTTC. Translation: CASSLGQGIEGYTF. The full variable domain, its missing parts supplied by reference TRBV7-2 and TRBJ1-2, is GAGVSQSPSNKVTEKGKDVELRCDPISGHTALYWYRQSLGQGLEFLIYFQGNSAPDKSGLPSDRFSAERTGGSVSTLTIQRTQQEDSAVYLCASSLGQGIEGYTFGSGTRLTVV.

This clone was recorded many times. The chain uses TRBV9 and TRBJ1-6, with D possibly TRBD1 on 5 matching bases. Germline-derived CDR1 and CDR2 are SGDLS and YYNGEE. Trimming cost V 4 bases and J 7 bases, with 18 bases left between them. The CDR3 runs 16 residues. This chain's CDR3 is CASSPQGGAPNSPLHF. The CDR3 DNA reads TGTGCCAGCAGCCCCCAGGGAGGGGCTCCAAATTCACCCCTCCACTTT.

The rearrangement links TRBV19 to TRBJ2-7; no clear D. Trimming took 3 bases from V and 7 from J, leaving 10 bases between them. The germline V gene has CDR1 LNHDA and CDR2 SQIVND (reference sequence). The CDR3 has 12 amino acids. The CDR3 protein is CASSMSGLEQYF. CDR3 DNA: TGTGCCAGTAGTATGTCCGGGTTAGAGCAGTACTTC.

The chain joins TRBV5-1 to TRBJ1-1; D remains ambiguous. V was cut by 4 bases and J by 1 base, with 11 bases left in between. The germline gives CDR1 SGHRS, CDR2 YFSETQ. The CDR3 totals 14 residues. The CDR3 is CASSPMTPNTEAFF. Written as DNA, the CDR3 is TGCGCCAGCAGCCCGATGACACCGAACACTGAAGCTTTCTTT.

The gene calls are TRBV7-2 and TRBJ2-7, with D tentatively TRBD1 (5 bases). This CDR3 region has 14 residues. V was cut by 1 base and J by 7 bases, with 14 bases left in between. In germline, CDR1 is SGHTA, CDR2 FQGNSA. DNA for the CDR3: TGTGCCAGCAGCTTAGTTAGGGGTTCTCGGGAGCAGTACTTC. Translating gives CASSLVRGSREQYF.

The CDR3: CASSLAGFVVPGNTIYF. CDR3 DNA sequence: TGTGCCAGCAGCTTGGCCGGTTTTGTCGTGCCGGGAAACACCATATATTTT. V and J are TRBV5-6 and TRBJ1-3; D not certain. V was trimmed by 0 bases and J by 4 bases, leaving 17 bases between them. Germline V lookup: CDR1 SGHDT, CDR2 YYEEEE. The CDR3 covers 17 residues.

This clone was picked up one time. CDR3 region: CATSRDPTGNQPQHF. CDR3 DNA sequence: TGTGCCACCAGCAGAGATCCCACAGGGAATCAGCCCCAGCATTTT. This chain joins TRBV15 and TRBJ1-5, with D possibly TRBD1 on 6 matching bases. This CDR3 is 15 amino acids long. Germline V gene sequence: CDR1 LNHNV, CDR2 YYDKDF (reference sequence). Trimming pared 0 bases from V and 4 bases from J, leaving 10 bases between.

This rearrangement joins TRBV19 to TRBJ2-3, with TRBD1 identical over 10 bases. The trim removed 4 bases at V and 1 base at J, leaving 8 bases unmatched. Germline V gene data show CDR1 as LNHDA and CDR2 as SQIVND (reference sequence). The CDR3 spans 17 residues. CDR3 loop: CASSTLTGTGGTDTQYF. CDR3 coding DNA: TGTGCCAGTAGTACTCTTACTGGGACAGGGGGCACAGATACGCAGTATTTT.

The chain is built from TRBV4-1 and TRBJ2-5; D is undetermined. Germline values: CDR1 MGHRA, CDR2 YSYEKL. V was trimmed by 0 bases and J by 3 bases, leaving 8 bases between them. This CDR3 comprises 14 residues. The CDR3 DNA is TGCGCCAGCAGCCAAGATGGCCAGAAAGAGACCCAGTACTTC. Residues: CASSQDGQKETQYF.

This clone was detected once. This chain uses TRBV6-4 with TRBJ2-3; D is undetermined. The CDR3 has 13 residues. V was shortened by 4 bases and J by 2 bases, with 7 bases between the two germline ends. From germline, CDR1 is MRHNA and CDR2 SNTAGT. The CDR3 nucleotides read TGTGCCAGCAGTGTCTCCTTCACAGATACGCAGTATTTT. Encoded protein: CASSVSFTDTQYF.

The V gene is TRBV12-3 or TRBV12-4, the J gene TRBJ1-4, with D perhaps matching TRBD1 (5 bases). The CDR3 runs 13 residues. The germline V and J ends were trimmed by 2 bases and 5 bases, with 6 bases remaining between them. In DNA form, the CDR3 reads TGTGCCAGCAGTTTATCAGGGAATGAAAAACTGTTTTTT. It is translated as CASSLSGNEKLFF.

The chain recombines TRBV13 with TRBJ2-1, with TRBD2 matching over 13 bases. Germline V lookup: CDR1 PRHDT, CDR2 FYEKMQ (reference sequence). The V gene end was trimmed by 5 bases and the J gene end by 7 bases; junction bases not matched to a gene: 11. CDR3 size: 17 residues. DNA for the CDR3: TGTGCCAGCAGCCTAGCCCGACTAGCGGGGGGACAAAATGAGCAGTTCTTC. It translates to CASSLARLAGGQNEQFF.

The chain combines TRBV11-2 with TRBJ1-2; no firm D call. Germline CDR1 SGHAT, CDR2 FQNNGV. The CDR3 is made up of 12 amino acids. Trimming took off 0 bases at V and 8 bases at J, with 7 bases between the two ends. The CDR3 coding sequence is TGTGCCAGCAGCTTAGATACCGGGGGCTACACCTTC. Translated: CASSLDTGGYTF.

The chain is built from TRBV27 and TRBJ1-1; D is uncertain. Per germline, CDR1 MNHEY and CDR2 SMNVEV (reference sequence). With 2 bases removed from V and 4 bases from J, the gap between germline ends came to 8 bases. The CDR3 is 13 amino acids. The CDR3, as DNA: TGTGCCAGCAGTTTACGAGGTGCCACTGAAGCTTTCTTT. This sequence encodes CASSLRGATEAFF.

The chain combines TRBV24-1 with TRBJ2-7; TRBD2 agrees at 11 bases. The V gene's germline CDR1 is KGHDR and CDR2 SFDVKD. The CDR3 runs to 15 residues. The V segment lost 4 bases and the J segment 5 bases; nucleotides outside the gene matches: 6. The CDR3 region is CATSDYSGGAHEQYF. The CDR3 coding sequence is TGTGCCACCAGTGACTATAGCGGGGGGGCCCACGAGCAGTACTTC.